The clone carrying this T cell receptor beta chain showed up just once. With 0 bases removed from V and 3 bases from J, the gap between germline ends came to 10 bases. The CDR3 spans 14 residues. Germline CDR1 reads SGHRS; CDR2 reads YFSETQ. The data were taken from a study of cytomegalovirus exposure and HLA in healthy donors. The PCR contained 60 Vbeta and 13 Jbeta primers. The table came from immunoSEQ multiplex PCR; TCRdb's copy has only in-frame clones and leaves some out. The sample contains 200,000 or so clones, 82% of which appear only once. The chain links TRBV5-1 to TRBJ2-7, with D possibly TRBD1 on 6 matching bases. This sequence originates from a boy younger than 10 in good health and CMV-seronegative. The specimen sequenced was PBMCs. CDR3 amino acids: CASSLAGERYEQYF. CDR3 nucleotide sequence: TGCGCCAGCAGCTTGGCAGGGGAACGCTACGAGCAGTACTTC.